Below, 13 T cell receptor beta chains from the same sample are listed, as sequenced in a study of molecular identifiers for immune sequencing clone quantification. TCRdb processed the PCR reads anew with MiXCR; each CDR3 protein has one entry. Of more than 450,000 distinct CDR3 sequences listed, roughly 26% are singletons. Sequencing used naive CD8+ T cells from blood, with Jurkat cell RNA spiked in. Sample subset: FACS-sorted CD8+CD4-CCR7+CD45RA+ naive T cells. Receptors were obtained from a human donor in good health. Some libraries in this study had Jurkat cell RNA spiked in.

This clonotype was counted many times. This chain links TRBV5-6 with TRBJ2-7, with D hard to call. This CDR3 comprises 14 residues. The V end lost 0 bases, the J end lost 6 bases, and 13 bases lay between the germline ends. Germline V lookup: CDR1 SGHDT, CDR2 YYEEEE. In DNA, the CDR3 is TGTGCCAGCAGCTTGGGGCGACAAATGACCGAGCAGTACTTC. It specifies CASSLGRQMTEQYF. Drawing the rest from reference TRBV5-6 and TRBJ2-7, the complete variable domain is DAGVTQSPTHLIKTRGQQVTLRCSPKSGHDTVSWYQQALGQGPQFIFQYYEEEERQRGNFPDRFSGHQFPNYSSELNVNALLLGDSALYLCASSLGRQMTEQYFGPGTRLTVT.

Comment on this clonotype: It may be a read error: a sequence one base away is much more abundant. V and J are TRBV6-2 or TRBV6-3 and TRBJ2-7, with D possibly being TRBD1 (6 bases). The CDR3 has 13 amino acids. Germline V gene data show CDR1 as MNHEY and CDR2 as SVGEGT. CDR3 protein: CAGSYLTGYEQYF. The CDR3 DNA follows: TGTGCCGGCAGTTACCTTACAGGGTACGAGCAGTACTTC.

The gene calls are TRBV14 and TRBJ2-5; D call uncertain. This CDR3 contains 14 residues. Trimming stripped 4 bases from V and 3 bases from J, with 12 bases between. Germline CDR1 SGHDN, CDR2 FVKESK. CDR3 loop: CASSPFDPEETQYF. In DNA form, the CDR3 reads TGTGCCAGCAGCCCGTTTGACCCCGAAGAGACCCAGTACTTC.

This clonotype was picked up a small number of times. The chain recombines TRBV5-8 with TRBJ1-1; TRBD1 matches at 7 bases. Germline CDR1 SGHTS, CDR2 YDEGEE. The CDR3 totals 17 residues. The junction had 8 bases not matched to a gene; V was cut back by 0 bases and J by 0 bases. The CDR3 sequence: CASSLGRGGYMNTEAFF. The CDR3 DNA sequence: TGTGCCAGCAGCTTGGGCAGGGGGGGATACATGAACACTGAAGCTTTCTTT.

This clonotype was recorded at least ten times. The J gene is TRBJ2-7, the V gene TRBV7-8; 9 nucleotides agree with TRBD1. CDR3 size: 15 residues. Germline-derived CDR1 and CDR2 are SGHVS and FQNEAQ. With V trimmed by 8 bases and J by 3 bases, 11 bases remained unmatched. Here the CDR3 reads CASGPRDRVDYEQYF. The CDR3 DNA reads TGTGCCAGCGGCCCGCGGGACAGGGTAGACTACGAGCAGTACTTC.

In its sample, this clonotype was seen many times. V gene TRBV20-1 combines with J gene TRBJ1-5; the match to TRBD1 covers 10 bases. The V gene's germline CDR1 is DFQATT and CDR2 SNEGSKA (reference sequence). V was clipped by 6 bases and J by 6 bases; unmatched bases: 8. There are 14 residues in the CDR3. The CDR3 bases are TGCAGTGCAACCGGGACAGGGGTGCCTCAGCCCCAGCATTTT. The encoded protein is CSATGTGVPQPQHF.

This clonotype was seen ten or more times. The chain has TRBV5-1 and TRBJ1-1; 9 nucleotides match TRBD1. V lost 3 bases, J lost 1 base, and 1 base stayed unmatched. CDR1 SGHRS and CDR2 YFSETQ come from the germline V gene. The CDR3 is 14 amino acids. The DNA of the CDR3 is TGCGCCAGCAGCTGGACAGGGGAGAACACTGAAGCTTTCTTT. The encoded protein is CASSWTGENTEAFF.

Regarding this clonotype: The CDR3 ends on some other residue instead of the conserved phenylalanine or tryptophan, so this is likely a read error. This rearrangement joins TRBV5-1 to TRBJ2-3; D unclear. V was trimmed by 1 base and J by 5 bases, leaving 11 bases between them. Per germline, CDR1 SGHRS and CDR2 YFSETQ. The CDR3 has 14 amino acids. CDR3: CASSLYPSQDTQYL. CDR3 bases: TGCGCCAGCAGCTTGTACCCATCCCAAGATACGCAGTATCTT.

The chain has TRBV20-1 and TRBJ2-5; 10 bases align to TRBD2. With 5 bases clipped from V and 5 bases from J, the junction kept 11 bases outside the gene matches. CDR3 size: 15 residues. The germline V gene encodes CDR1 DFQATT and CDR2 SNEGSKA (reference sequence). The CDR3, as DNA: TGCAGTGCTTCGACTAGCGGGCCGTCAGTTGAGACCCAGTACTTC. It yields the protein CSASTSGPSVETQYF.

This clonotype was observed many times. The chain joins TRBV10-2 to TRBJ1-1; 8 bases agree with TRBD1. V lost 11 bases, J lost 4 bases, and 9 bases stayed unmatched. CDR1 and CDR2 from the germline V gene are WSHSY and SAAADI. This CDR3 comprises 13 residues. CDR3 nucleotide sequence: TGCGCCTCCCAGGGGGCCTGGAGCACTGAAGCTTTCTTT. It translates to CASQGAWSTEAFF.

Comments on this clonotype: It may be a read error: a sequence one base away is much more abundant. CDR3 protein: CASSHSRGELFF. In nucleotides, the CDR3 is TGTGCCAGCAGTCACTCGAGAGGGGAGCTGTTTTTT. The chain recombines TRBV6-2 or TRBV6-3 with TRBJ2-2; D uncertain. Germline CDR1 and CDR2: MNHEY and SVGEGT. The CDR3 runs 12 residues.

This clonotype was counted ten times or more. The V and J genes are TRBV7-9 and TRBJ2-2; tentative D call: TRBD2 (6 bases). Germline V gives CDR1 SEHNR, CDR2 FQNEAQ (reference sequence). The CDR3 has 13 amino acids. Trimming removed 4 bases at V and 5 bases at J, with 8 bases between. CDR3 loop: CASSSSGTGELFF. CDR3 coding DNA: TGTGCCAGCAGCTCCAGCGGGACCGGGGAGCTGTTTTTT. The full variable domain, with the rest looked up from reference TRBV7-9 and TRBJ2-2, is DTGVSQNPRHKITKRGQNVTFRCDPISEHNRLYWYRQTLGQGPEFLTYFQNEAQLEKSRLLSDRFSAERPKGSFSTLEIQRTEQGDSAMYLCASSSSGTGELFFGEGSRLTVL.

With respect to this clonotype: One base away lies a much larger clone, so this may be a sequencing read error. The chain combines TRBV5-1 with TRBJ1-1, with 9 bases lining up with TRBD1. Looked up from germline, CDR1 is SGHRS and CDR2 is YFSETQ. This CDR3 is 14 amino acids long. V shed 7 bases, J shed 5 bases, and the junction held 9 bases outside the gene matches. CDR3 sequence reads: CASVLGQGLTEAFF. CDR3 sequence (DNA): TGCGCCAGCGTTCTGGGACAGGGTCTAACTGAAGCTTTCTTT.